A single sample gave rise to the 9 T cell receptor beta chains below, sequenced in a study of blood T cells in healthy people across ages. The use of a sample-barcoded 5' primer and a J-beta primer mix characterized a second PCR of roughly 6 to 12 cycles. From the 5' RACE reads, TCRdb called clonotypes with MiXCR, one entry per CDR3 protein. The sample carries about 570,000 distinct CDR3 sequences, 27% recorded once. Sequenced material: blood. These receptors all stem from a woman between 65 and 79 years old in good health.

This clonotype was detected a few times. J is TRBJ1-1 and V is TRBV4-2; D is perhaps TRBD1 (5 bases). CDR1 and CDR2 from the germline V gene are LGHNA and YNFKEQ. Trimming removed 4 bases from V and 2 bases from J, with 20 bases in between. CDR3 length: 17 residues. The DNA for the CDR3 is TGTGCCAGCAGCCTAAAAGGGGTGGCAGGGCTAAACACTGAAGCTTTCTTT. It yields the protein CASSLKGVAGLNTEAFF.

This chain joins TRBV2 and TRBJ2-5; D possibly corresponds to TRBD2 (6 bases). Germline loops: CDR1 SNHLY, CDR2 FYNNEI. With 6 bases removed from V and 5 bases from J, the gap between germline ends came to 19 bases. This CDR3 spans 15 amino acids. CDR3 coding DNA: TGTGCCAGCAGAAAGGGAGGAGGACCTCGCGAGACCCAGTACTTC. It codes for CASRKGGGPRETQYF.

This clonotype was seen only a few times. The gene calls are TRBV7-9 and TRBJ1-1, with D uncertain. Germline V gene lookup returns CDR1 SEHNR and CDR2 FQNEAQ (reference sequence). Trimming took 1 base from V and 4 from J, leaving 10 bases between them. This CDR3 contains 14 residues. The CDR3 region has the DNA TGTGCCAGCAGCTTAGGTTGGAGCTTCACTGAAGCTTTCTTT. Translation gives CASSLGWSFTEAFF.

CDR3: CASRPTSGAGWYTGELFF. The CDR3 nucleotides are TGTGCCAGCAGACCGACTAGCGGGGCCGGGTGGTACACCGGGGAGCTGTTTTTT. The J gene is TRBJ2-2, the V gene TRBV6-2 or TRBV6-3; 11 bases line up with TRBD2. The CDR3 sequence is 18 residues long. V trimming: 6 bases; J trimming: 3 bases; junction bases outside the gene matches: 12. CDR1 and CDR2 (germline): MNHEY, SVGEGT.

Concerning this clonotype: A much larger clone differs by one base, so this may be a read error. This chain uses TRBV30 with TRBJ1-1, with D unclear. The germline V gene encodes CDR1 GTSNPN and CDR2 SVGIG (reference sequence). CDR3 length: 11 amino acids. Trimming removed 8 bases at V and 10 bases at J, with 17 bases between. The CDR3: CARITRVGAFF. For the CDR3, the DNA is TGTGCCCGGATAACGAGAGTAGGAGCTTTCTTT.

The V call is TRBV29-1, the J call TRBJ2-7, with 8 bases identical to TRBD2. Trimming took 7 bases from V and 3 from J; bases not matched to a gene: 14. CDR3 length equals 15 residues. Germline V lookup: CDR1 SQVTM, CDR2 ANQGSEA. CDR3 loop: CSARGQAGDLYEQYF. CDR3 DNA: TGCAGCGCGCGAGGGCAAGCGGGGGACCTCTACGAGCAGTACTTC.

The table lists this clonotype with a few counts. The J gene is TRBJ2-5, the V gene TRBV29-1; the D gene is possibly TRBD2 (5 bases). Germline CDR1 and CDR2: SQVTM and ANQGSEA. This CDR3 has 13 residues. V shed 5 bases and J shed 5 bases, with 15 bases lying between them. The CDR3 DNA reads TGCAGCGTTCCGGGCCCCTGGGAGGAGACCCAGTACTTC. Translated: CSVPGPWEETQYF.

V gene TRBV28 combines with J gene TRBJ1-1; TRBD1 agrees at 9 bases. Trimming at V came to 7 bases and at J to 0 bases, leaving 6 bases not matched to a gene. The CDR3 covers 15 residues. Looked up from germline, CDR1 is MDHEN and CDR2 is SYDVKM. The CDR3 spells CASNSGQGVNTEAFF. CDR3 DNA: TGTGCCAGCAATTCGGGACAGGGAGTGAACACTGAAGCTTTCTTT. The whole variable domain, remainder taken from reference TRBV28 and TRBJ1-1, is DVKVTQSSRYLVKRTGEKVFLECVQDMDHENMFWYRQDPGLGLRLIYFSYDVKMKEKGDIPEGYSVSREKKERFSLILESASTNQTSMYLCASNSGQGVNTEAFFGQGTRLTVV.

A single count supports this clonotype. This rearrangement joins TRBV5-1 to TRBJ2-5; 12 bases match TRBD2. CDR3 length equals 16 residues. Per the germline V gene, CDR1 is SGHRS and CDR2 is YFSETQ. The junction had 7 bases not matched to a gene; V was cut back by 3 bases and J by 4 bases. This CDR3 is CASSSGGLAGRETQYF. CDR3 nucleotides: TGCGCCAGCAGCTCCGGTGGACTAGCGGGGAGAGAGACCCAGTACTTC.